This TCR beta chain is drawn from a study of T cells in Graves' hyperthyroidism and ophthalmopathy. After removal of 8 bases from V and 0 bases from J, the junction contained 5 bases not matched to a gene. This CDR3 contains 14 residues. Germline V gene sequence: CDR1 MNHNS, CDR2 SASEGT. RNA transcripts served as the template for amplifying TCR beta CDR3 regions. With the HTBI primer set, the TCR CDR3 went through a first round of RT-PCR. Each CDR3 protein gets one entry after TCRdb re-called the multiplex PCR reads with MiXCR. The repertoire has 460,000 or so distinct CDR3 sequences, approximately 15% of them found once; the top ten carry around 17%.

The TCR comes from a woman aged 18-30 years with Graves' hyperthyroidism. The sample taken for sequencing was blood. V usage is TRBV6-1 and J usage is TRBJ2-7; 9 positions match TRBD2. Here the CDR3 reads CASWGSGSSYEQYV. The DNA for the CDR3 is TGTGCCAGCTGGGGTAGCGGGAGCTCCTACGAGCAGTACGTC.